These 19 T cell receptor beta chains came from one sample sequenced in a study of PD-1 blockade in mismatch repair-deficient tumors. Using immunoSEQ multiplex PCR, the repertoire was profiled, and TCRdb retains in-frame clones only, with some absent. The table shows about 68,000 clones, with 70% to 80% occurring only once. The sample was peripheral blood, taken 2 weeks after starting pembrolizumab. These receptor sequences come from an adult with mismatch repair-deficient cancer.

This chain links TRBV14 with TRBJ2-4; 9 positions match TRBD1. The V and J ends lost 4 bases and 1 base, in that order; junction bases with no gene match: 5. CDR1 and CDR2 (germline): SGHDN, FVKESK. The CDR3 is made up of 16 amino acids. In DNA form, the CDR3 reads TGTGCCAGCAGCCCTGGGACAGGGCTGGCCAAAAACATTCAGTACTTC. As protein: CASSPGTGLAKNIQYF.

The chain links TRBV18 to TRBJ2-7; weak D call: TRBD1 (6 bases). The CDR3 is made up of 13 amino acids. Germline lookup yields CDR1 KGHSH and CDR2 LQKENI. V was trimmed by 4 bases and J by 0 bases, leaving 7 bases between them. CDR3 sequence: CASSRGPSYEQYF. The CDR3 DNA reads TGTGCCAGCTCACGGGGGCCCTCCTACGAGCAGTACTTC.

The CDR3 protein is CAISDSTLQETQYF. DNA of the CDR3: TGTGCCATCAGTGACTCGACCCTCCAAGAGACCCAGTACTTC. V and J are TRBV10-3 and TRBJ2-5; D is unresolved. Per germline, CDR1 ENHRY and CDR2 SYGVKD. The V gene lost 3 bases and the J gene lost 1 base, with 9 bases spanning the gap. This CDR3 is 14 amino acids long.

The CDR3 is CASSEFSRSNYGYTF. CDR3 in DNA: TGTGCCAGCAGTGAATTCAGCCGGAGTAACTATGGCTACACCTTC. The J gene is TRBJ1-2, the V gene TRBV6-1; D gene unclear. The CDR3 extends over 15 amino acids. V was shortened by 2 bases and J by 1 base, with 11 bases between the two germline ends. Germline V gives CDR1 MNHNS, CDR2 SASEGT.

The rearrangement uses TRBV30 and TRBJ2-3; D remains unclear. V was shortened by 0 bases and J by 5 bases, with 6 bases between the two germline ends. This CDR3 is 12 amino acids long. Looked up from germline, CDR1 is GTSNPN and CDR2 is SVGIG (reference sequence). CDR3 protein: CAWSVTRDTQYF. CDR3 nucleotide sequence: TGTGCCTGGAGTGTAACGAGAGATACGCAGTATTTT.

The V gene is TRBV7-9, the J gene TRBJ2-5; D perhaps matches TRBD1 (6 bases). The germline V gene encodes CDR1 SEHNR and CDR2 FQNEAQ (reference sequence). The CDR3 loop spans 12 amino acids. The chain's CDR3 is CASLDSKETQYF. The CDR3 coding sequence is TGTGCGTCTCTGGACAGCAAAGAGACCCAGTACTTC.

The rearrangement links TRBV7-8 to TRBJ2-7; 8 bases agree with TRBD2. In germline, CDR1 is SGHVS, CDR2 FQNEAQ. The CDR3 totals 17 residues. The J segment lost 4 bases and the V segment lost 3 bases, leaving 14 bases of the junction unmatched. CDR3 amino acids: CASSLWVSGRSGYEQYF. CDR3 DNA sequence: TGTGCCAGCAGCTTGTGGGTAAGCGGGAGATCCGGGTACGAGCAGTACTTC.

The CDR3 here is CASSPIGRTGVEGYTF. The CDR3 region has the DNA TGCGCCAGCAGCCCCATAGGGAGGACAGGGGTGGAGGGCTACACCTTC. The chain couples TRBV4-1 to TRBJ1-2; 9 nucleotides match TRBD1. The J segment lost 8 bases and the V segment lost 4 bases, leaving 14 bases of the junction unmatched. The CDR3 contains 16 residues. Germline CDR1 and CDR2: MGHRA and YSYEKL.

V usage is TRBV6-1 and J usage is TRBJ1-5; D is uncertain. The CDR3 has 19 residues. Trimming cost V 4 bases and J 1 base, with 23 bases left between them. CDR1 and CDR2 (germline): MNHNS, SASEGT. This CDR3 reads CASSVFKGGRIMSNQPQHF. CDR3 in DNA: TGTGCCAGCAGTGTATTTAAGGGCGGCAGAATTATGAGCAATCAGCCCCAGCATTTT.

The chain's CDR3 is CASSVEGWQGTGELFF. The DNA for the CDR3 is TGTGCCAGCAGCGTAGAAGGCTGGCAAGGGACCGGGGAGCTGTTTTTT. The V gene is TRBV9, the J gene TRBJ2-2; D is uncertain. Trimming pared 0 bases from V and 5 bases from J, leaving 14 bases between. Germline CDR1 reads SGDLS; CDR2 reads YYNGEE. The CDR3 contains 16 residues.

This clone was seen a few times. The chain combines TRBV5-4 with TRBJ2-7; 9 positions match TRBD2. Trimming at V came to 3 bases and at J to 2 bases, leaving 3 bases not matched to a gene. The CDR3 is made up of 14 amino acids. Germline V lookup: CDR1 SGHNT, CDR2 YYREEE (reference sequence). The CDR3 loop reads CASSSGLATYEQYF. CDR3 DNA: TGTGCCAGCAGCTCCGGACTAGCGACCTACGAGCAGTACTTC. The variable domain in full, completed from reference TRBV5-4 and TRBJ2-7, reads ETGVTQSPTHLIKTRGQQVTLRCSSQSGHNTVSWYQQALGQGPQFIFQYYREEENGRGNFPPRFSGLQFPNYSSELNVNALELDDSALYLCASSSGLATYEQYFGPGTRLTVT.

The J gene is TRBJ2-4, the V gene TRBV6-1; 8 bases fit TRBD2. The CDR3 runs to 12 residues. Germline V CDR1 and CDR2: MNHNS, SASEGT. With V trimmed by 6 bases and J by 10 bases, 5 bases remained unmatched. The CDR3 loop is CASSFSGNIQYF. Written as DNA, the CDR3 is TGTGCCAGCAGCTTTAGCGGGAATATTCAGTACTTC.

The chain uses TRBV2 and TRBJ2-7; the match to TRBD1 covers 7 bases. The CDR3 length is 16 residues. Germline V lookup: CDR1 SNHLY, CDR2 FYNNEI. J gave up 0 bases and V 4 bases, and 9 bases lay outside the gene matches. The CDR3, as DNA: TGTGCCAGCAGTGCCATATGGACAGGAAGCTCCTACGAGCAGTACTTC. It codes for CASSAIWTGSSYEQYF.

V is TRBV9 and J is TRBJ2-7; 7 bases agree with TRBD1. With V trimmed by 4 bases and J by 2 bases, 6 bases remained unmatched. This CDR3 has 14 amino acids. Per germline, CDR1 SGDLS and CDR2 YYNGEE. Written as DNA, the CDR3 is TGTGCCAGCAGCAAGGGACAGACACCCTACGAGCAGTACTTC. Translation gives CASSKGQTPYEQYF.

This clone was counted between two and nine times. The gene calls are TRBV10-3 and TRBJ2-3; no clear D gene. V dropped 2 bases and J dropped 6 bases, with 9 bases sitting between them. Germline CDR1 is ENHRY and CDR2 is SYGVKD. CDR3 length equals 13 residues. CDR3 sequence: CAISERSADTQYF. The CDR3 DNA follows: TGTGCCATCAGTGAGAGATCCGCGGATACGCAGTATTTT.

This chain links TRBV4-1 with TRBJ2-7, with 7 bases lining up with TRBD2. CDR3 length equals 17 residues. J gave up 2 bases and V 0 bases, and 10 bases lay outside the gene matches. In germline, CDR1 is MGHRA, CDR2 YSYEKL. The CDR3 loop is CASSQEVTRGITYEQYF. CDR3 in DNA: TGCGCCAGCAGCCAAGAGGTAACGCGGGGGATAACCTACGAGCAGTACTTC.

Only one count was recorded for this clone. The chain uses TRBV12-5 and TRBJ1-2; weak D call: TRBD1 (6 bases). V was pared by 1 base and J by 4 bases, with 13 bases between. The CDR3 consists of 15 residues. The V gene's germline CDR1 is LGHNT and CDR2 FRNRAP. CDR3 loop: CASGLEGGMPYGYTF. CDR3 DNA sequence: TGTGCTAGTGGTTTGGAAGGGGGGATGCCCTATGGCTACACCTTC. The whole variable domain, filled in from reference TRBV12-5 and TRBJ1-2, reads DARVTQTPRHKVTEMGQEVTMRCQPILGHNTVFWYRQTMMQGLELLAYFRNRAPLDDSGMPKDRFSAEMPDATLATLKIQPSEPRDSAVYFCASGLEGGMPYGYTFGSGTRLTVV.

This chain uses TRBV7-2 with TRBJ1-1; TRBD1 matches at 7 bases. Germline CDR1 and CDR2: SGHTA and FQGNSA. This CDR3 has 15 amino acids. Unmatched junction bases numbered 6, after V lost 5 bases and J lost 0 bases. The CDR3 DNA follows: TGTGCCAGCAGCACTAGGACAGGTATGAACACTGAAGCTTTCTTT. It is translated as CASSTRTGMNTEAFF. Full variable domain (missing parts from reference TRBV7-2 and TRBJ1-1): GAGVSQSPSNKVTEKGKDVELRCDPISGHTALYWYRQSLGQGLEFLIYFQGNSAPDKSGLPSDRFSAERTGGSVSTLTIQRTQQEDSAVYLCASSTRTGMNTEAFFGQGTRLTVV.

The rearrangement uses TRBV27 and TRBJ2-7; 12 bases are shared with TRBD2. Germline values: CDR1 MNHEY, CDR2 SMNVEV (reference sequence). The CDR3 extends over 14 amino acids. V dropped 6 bases and J dropped 3; count of bases not matched to a gene: 3. DNA for the CDR3: TGTGCCAGCAGCAGACTAGCGGGGGACTACGAGCAGTACTTC. Translating gives CASSRLAGDYEQYF.